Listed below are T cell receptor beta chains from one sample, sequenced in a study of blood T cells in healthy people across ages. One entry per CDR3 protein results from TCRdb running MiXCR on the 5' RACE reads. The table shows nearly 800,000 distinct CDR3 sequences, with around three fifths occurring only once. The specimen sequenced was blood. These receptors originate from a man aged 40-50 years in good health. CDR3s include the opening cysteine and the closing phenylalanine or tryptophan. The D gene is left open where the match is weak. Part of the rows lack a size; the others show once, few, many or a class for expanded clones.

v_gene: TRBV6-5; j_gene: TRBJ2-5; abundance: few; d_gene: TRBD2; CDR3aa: CASSYSPSGREETQYF; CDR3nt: TGTGCCAGCAGTTATTCGCCTAGCGGGAGGGAAGAGACCCAGTACTTC
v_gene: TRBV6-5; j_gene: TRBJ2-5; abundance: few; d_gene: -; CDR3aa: CASSSTGIGTQETQYF; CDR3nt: TGTGCCAGCAGTTCGACAGGAATCGGGACCCAAGAGACCCAGTACTTC
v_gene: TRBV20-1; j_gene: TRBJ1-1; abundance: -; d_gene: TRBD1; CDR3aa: CSAPRGQEAFF; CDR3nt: TGCAGTGCACCTCGGGGACAGGAAGCTTTCTTT
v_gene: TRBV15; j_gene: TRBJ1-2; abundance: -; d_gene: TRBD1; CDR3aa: CATSKPPGTGYGYTF; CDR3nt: TGTGCCACCAGCAAGCCGCCCGGGACAGGTTATGGCTACACCTTC
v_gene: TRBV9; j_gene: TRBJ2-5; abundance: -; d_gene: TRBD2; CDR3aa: CASSVDTVAGLQETQYF; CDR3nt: TGTGCCAGCAGCGTAGACACGGTAGCGGGACTCCAAGAGACCCAGTACTTC
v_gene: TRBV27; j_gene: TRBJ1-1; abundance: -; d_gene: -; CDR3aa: CASSPLTDLGNEAFF; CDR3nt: TGTGCCAGCTCTCCTTTGACCGATCTCGGGAATGAAGCTTTCTTT
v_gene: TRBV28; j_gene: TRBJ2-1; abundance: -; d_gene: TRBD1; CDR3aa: CASSLRTGGNAETQFF; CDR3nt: TGTGCCAGCAGTCTCAGGACAGGGGGTAATGCAGAGACCCAGTTCTTC
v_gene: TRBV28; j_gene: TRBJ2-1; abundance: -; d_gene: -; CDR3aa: CASSYNVFDEQFF; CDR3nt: TGTGCCAGCAGTTATAACGTTTTCGATGAGCAGTTCTTC
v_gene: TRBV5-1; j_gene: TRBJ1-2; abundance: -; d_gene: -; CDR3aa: CASSSSGVGGYTF; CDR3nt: TGCGCCAGCAGTTCGTCCGGGGTCGGTGGCTACACCTTC
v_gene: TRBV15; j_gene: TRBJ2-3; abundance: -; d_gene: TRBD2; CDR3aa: CATSIAGTTDTQYF; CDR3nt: TGTGCCACCAGCATAGCGGGGACCACAGATACGCAGTATTTT
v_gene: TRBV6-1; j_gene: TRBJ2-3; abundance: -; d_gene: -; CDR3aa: CASSEHGVAETDTQYF; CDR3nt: TGTGCCAGCAGTGAACATGGGGTAGCCGAAACAGATACGCAGTATTTT
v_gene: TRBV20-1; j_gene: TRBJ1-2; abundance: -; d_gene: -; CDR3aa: CSASLGTTNGDYGYTF; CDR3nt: TGCAGTGCTAGTTTAGGGACAACTAATGGGGACTATGGCTACACCTTC
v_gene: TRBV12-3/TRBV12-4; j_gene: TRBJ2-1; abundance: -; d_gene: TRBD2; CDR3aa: CASSSGTSGFYNEQFF; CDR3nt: TGTGCCAGCAGTTCGGGGACTAGCGGTTTTTACAATGAGCAGTTCTTC
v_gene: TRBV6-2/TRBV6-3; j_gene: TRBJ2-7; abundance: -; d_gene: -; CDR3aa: CASSSPTGRSSYEQYF; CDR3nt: TGTGCCAGCAGTTCCCCGACAGGCCGAAGCTCCTACGAGCAGTACTTC
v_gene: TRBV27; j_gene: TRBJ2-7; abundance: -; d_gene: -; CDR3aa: CASKVSETLYEQYF; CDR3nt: TGTGCCAGCAAGGTGTCGGAAACCCTCTACGAGCAGTACTTC
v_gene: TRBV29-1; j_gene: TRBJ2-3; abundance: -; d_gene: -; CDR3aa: CSVELVGTDTQYF; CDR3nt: TGCAGCGTTGAACTAGTTGGGACAGATACGCAGTATTTT
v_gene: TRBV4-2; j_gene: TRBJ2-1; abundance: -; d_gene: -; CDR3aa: CASSQDTREVVQFF; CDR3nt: TGTGCCAGCAGCCAAGATACAAGGGAAGTAGTGCAGTTCTTC